The clone carrying this TCR beta chain was seen a handful of times. Its cognate antigen is unknown. This specimen belongs to a study of identical twins. Unique molecular identifiers were present on the cDNA, which also gained a universal primer site by template switching. TCRdb ran MiXCR on the 5' RACE reads and lists one entry per CDR3 protein. The sample shows 200,000 or so distinct CDR3 sequences, 7.5% of them seen only once. The CDR3 contains 13 residues. Germline CDR1 DFQATT, CDR2 SNEGSKA (reference sequence). V lost 4 bases, J lost 0 bases, and 7 bases lay in between. Study outcomes and limitations: The authors drew conclusions from cross-sectional statistical analysis rather than following the same donors. Cord blood's abundant beta clonotypes had fewer insertions, unlike memory repertoires.

This sample also appeared in a second study, on yellow fever vaccine responses in identical twins. That source adds: Twins' T cell vaccine responses reportedly looked partly convergent, partly personalized.

This TCR derives from a woman between 18 and 29 years old in good health. The V and J genes are TRBV20-1 and TRBJ1-5, with no clear D. Sequences were obtained from memory (CD45RO+) T cells sorted from blood. The CDR3 coding sequence is TGCAGTGCTACCGGAGATAGCAATCAGCCCCAGCATTTT. Its translation: CSATGDSNQPQHF.